This T cell receptor beta chain was captured in a study of cytomegalovirus exposure and HLA in healthy donors. General study points: The study put some 150 TCR beta chains on its list as cytomegalovirus-associated. Earlier results showed most TCR beta V segments being productive about 87% or about 30% of the time. A later analysis associated around 17,000 TCR beta sequences with HLA alleles at a 0.05 false discovery rate.

The germline V gene has CDR1 MNHEY and CDR2 SVGAGI. The CDR3 covers 14 residues. J was trimmed by 2 bases and V by 5 bases; bases with no gene match: 3. PCR employed 60 Vbeta and 13 Jbeta primers. Clones were read by immunoSEQ multiplex PCR, and TCRdb kept only the in-frame ones, dropping some. The data contain about 180,000 clones, around 70% of them singletons. A note on this clone: As yet, its antigen is unknown.

This TCR was sampled from a male donor in good health and CMV-seronegative. The sequenced sample consisted of PBMCs. The chain couples TRBV6-5 to TRBJ2-1; TRBD1 matches 7 bases. CDR3 in amino acids: CASSEQGPYNEQFF. CDR3 DNA: TGTGCCAGCAGTGAACAGGGGCCCTACAATGAGCAGTTCTTC.